This TCR beta chain is drawn from a study of blood T cell repertoires in COVID-19 (dated by TCRdb to the early 2020s). General notes on the study: Collaborator samples came from the United States, Italy and Spain and covered acute and convalescent phases of COVID-19. The prospective study material was composed of cDNA or gDNA derived from T cells, B-cell-depleted T cells, or PBMCs. The dataset comprised deeply sampled blood TCRbeta repertoires from subjects exposed to, actively infected with, or recovered from COVID-19. A freely available public database, intended as a resource for researchers studying the immune response to SARS-CoV-2, is where the repertoires were released. The samples were drawn from two sources: the first 160 participants of the ongoing ImmuneRACE study, and 1,200 or so subjects contributed by 6 global collaborators. Sample metadata almost always included a de-identified subject ID, COVID-19 status, age in years and sex. Where available, HLA class I and class II types were taken from metadata supplied by the sample provider and were not determined by assay-based typing.

One collaborating source in Seattle enrolled patients while the patients were actively infected and followed the patients over time throughout the course of disease. Whole blood was collected in K2EDTA tubes by collaborating institutions according to the institutions' own protocols. For TCRbeta analysis, collaborators shipped samples in one of three forms: frozen whole blood, isolated PBMCs, or DNA extracted from either of those sample types. General findings and caveats noted by the study authors: The quantity of clinical and demographic metadata differed by source and by participant and was supplied without curation.

The immunoSEQ Assay, a bias-controlled multiplex PCR, was used to amplify TCRbeta CDR3 regions from genomic DNA. Turning to the authors' computational methods: The number of nucleated cells in each sample was estimated by amplification of reference gene primers within the assay. To quantify the absolute abundance of each unique TCRbeta CDR3 rearrangement, sequence reads were collapsed and filtered. For each sample, productive Simpson clonality was calculated by taking the square root of Simpson's diversity index across productive rearrangements. TCRdb obtained this table from immuneACCESS and retained in-frame rearrangements with V and J assigned. These tables miss some clones; where compared with another copy, unresolved V genes account for less than half of the shortfall, and the remainder is unexplained. V and J calls and clone size are copied from that table; D and trimming were computed from the DNA. Recorded for this sample are about 200,000 clones; about 88% of them occurred a single time. In total, the top ten clones hold about a tenth of the sample.

About this clone: Its antigen remains undetermined. No base-level quality is on record; no much larger clone is a single base apart.

This sequence originates from a woman in her 50s with COVID-19, enrolled during active disease. Sample: peripheral blood.

The CDR3 here reads CATSRERNANTGELFF. The nucleotide sequence is TGTGCCACCAGCAGAGAGCGAAACGCGAACACCGGGGAGCTGTTTTTT. The rearranged chain carries TRBV15 and TRBJ2-2; no D gene call is confident. The germline V gene (reference sequence) specifies LNHNV as CDR1 and YYDKDF as CDR2. Cut back by 0 bases and 0 bases, the V and J ends lie 8 bases apart. From its cysteine to its phenylalanine, the CDR3 spans 16 amino acids. Only the CDR3 DNA is retained, 48 bases long and in frame from the first base.